The 13 T cell receptor beta chains in this list originate from one sample, sequenced in a study of T cell clones after liver transplantation. Assay: immunoSEQ multiplex PCR; the TCRdb copy retains only in-frame clones and omits some. Among more than 95,000 clones listed, approximately 78% were seen once. The material was CD4+ T cells from blood, obtained before liver transplant. All receptors come from a human donor who received a liver transplant.

The J gene is TRBJ2-7, the V gene TRBV2; 8 bases are a match to TRBD1. Germline loops: CDR1 SNHLY, CDR2 FYNNEI. Trimming cost V 1 base and J 3 bases; bases outside gene matches: 8. The CDR3 extends over 16 amino acids. CDR3 amino acids: CASSEDGQGAFYEQYF. The CDR3 bases are TGTGCCAGCAGTGAAGATGGGCAGGGGGCCTTCTACGAGCAGTACTTC.

The chain has TRBV15 and TRBJ2-3; D remains unclear. Trimming removed 1 base from V and 8 bases from J, with 10 bases in between. This CDR3 spans 13 amino acids. Germline V gene lookup returns CDR1 LNHNV and CDR2 YYDKDF (reference sequence). The CDR3, as DNA: TGTGCCACCAGCAGAGGACCCCCCAGTACGCAGTATTTT. This codes for CATSRGPPSTQYF.

The V call is TRBV19, the J call TRBJ2-7; 14 nucleotides match TRBD2. Germline CDR1 is LNHDA and CDR2 is SQIVND (reference sequence). This CDR3 is 14 amino acids long. V lost 7 bases to trimming and J lost 6 bases; unmatched junction nucleotides: 5. CDR3 loop: CASTGLAGGGEQYF. The CDR3 DNA follows: TGTGCCAGTACTGGACTAGCGGGGGGAGGCGAGCAGTACTTC.

This clone was counted once. The V call is TRBV19, the J call TRBJ1-6; possibly TRBD1 for D (6 bases). Germline V lookup: CDR1 LNHDA, CDR2 SQIVND (reference sequence). This CDR3 is 13 amino acids long. Trimming stripped 10 bases from V and 7 bases from J, with 14 bases between. As DNA, the CDR3 is TGTGCCACAAGCCGGGACAAGAATTCACCCCTCCACTTT. Translated, it gives CATSRDKNSPLHF.

This sequence joins TRBV29-1 and TRBJ2-2, with 7 bases that match TRBD1. In germline, CDR1 is SQVTM, CDR2 ANQGSEA. Trimming at V came to 3 bases and at J to 6 bases, leaving 13 bases not matched to a gene. This CDR3 is 16 amino acids long. The CDR3 sequence is CSVDRRGGGLAGELFF. CDR3 bases: TGCAGCGTTGATCGGCGAGGGGGCGGACTCGCCGGGGAGCTGTTTTTT.

CDR3 nucleotide sequence: TGTGCCAGCAGCAAAGTGGACCCTCTCTCGTCCTATGGCTACACCTTC. This encodes CASSKVDPLSSYGYTF. J is TRBJ1-2 and V is TRBV21-1. TRBV21-1 is a pseudogene segment. This CDR3 has 16 residues.

CDR3 nucleotide sequence: TGTGCCAGCAGTGCCCCGGGAAGAAACACCATATATTTT. It is translated as CASSAPGRNTIYF. The J gene is TRBJ1-3, the V gene TRBV6-1; D not resolved. This CDR3 contains 13 residues. V shed 4 bases and J shed 5 bases, with 9 bases lying between them. CDR1 and CDR2 from the germline V gene are MNHNS and SASEGT.

The chain recombines TRBV6-5 with TRBJ1-5, with D unclear. Trimming took off 6 bases at V and 4 bases at J, with 10 bases between the two ends. The CDR3 length is 13 residues. Germline loops: CDR1 MNHEY, CDR2 SVGAGI. In DNA form, the CDR3 reads TGTGCCAGCAGCTCGAGTTGGAATCAGCCCCAGCATTTT. Translation: CASSSSWNQPQHF.

The rearrangement uses TRBV10-3 and TRBJ2-3; TRBD2 agrees at 11 bases. This CDR3 spans 15 amino acids. Germline CDR1 and CDR2: ENHRY and SYGVKD. After removal of 5 bases from V and 2 bases from J, the junction contained 3 bases not matched to a gene. This chain's CDR3 is CAISTSGGFTDTQYF. CDR3 bases: TGTGCCATCAGTACTAGCGGGGGTTTCACAGATACGCAGTATTTT.

This sequence joins TRBV11-2 and TRBJ1-4; D is undetermined. The CDR3 covers 13 residues. The germline V gene encodes CDR1 SGHAT and CDR2 FQNNGV. Between the trimmed V and J ends, which lost 0 bases and 9 bases, there was a span of 8 bases. The CDR3 is CASSLERRKKLFF. The DNA for the CDR3 is TGTGCCAGCAGCTTAGAAAGGAGGAAAAAACTGTTTTTT.

The rearrangement links TRBV7-2 to TRBJ2-5, with TRBD1 identical over 12 bases. Germline V gives CDR1 SGHTA, CDR2 FQGNSA. The ends lost 5 bases at V and 4 bases at J; junction bases unmatched: 8. There are 16 residues in the CDR3. CDR3 coding DNA: TGTGCCAGCAGCATCCACCGGGACAGGGGGCGAGAGACCCAGTACTTC. Protein: CASSIHRDRGRETQYF.

The J gene is TRBJ2-5, the V gene TRBV10-2, with D uncertain. The V gene lost 0 bases and the J gene lost 5 bases, with 10 bases spanning the gap. This CDR3 comprises 14 residues. CDR1 WSHSY and CDR2 SAAADI come from the germline V gene. The CDR3 region is CASSESGLGETQYF. The CDR3 nucleotides are TGCGCCAGCAGTGAGTCAGGCCTCGGGGAGACCCAGTACTTC.

V is TRBV5-6 and J is TRBJ2-1, with 8 bases lining up with TRBD1. The CDR3 has 15 amino acids. Germline V gene sequence: CDR1 SGHDT, CDR2 YYEEEE. The junction had 6 bases not matched to a gene; V was cut back by 1 base and J by 6 bases. The CDR3 bases are TGTGCCAGCAGCTTGATGGACAGGGCTAGCAATGAGCAGTTCTTC. Its translation is CASSLMDRASNEQFF.